This T cell receptor beta chain originates from a study of OX40 agonist ivuxolimab in advanced cancers. Findings of the study overall: Researchers did not establish what antigens the expanded peripheral T cells target. CD4+ and CD8+ T cells in blood underwent clonal expansion by week 6 at 0.1 to 3.0 mg/kg.

The CDR3 contains 15 residues. V gave up 0 bases and J gave up 5 bases, with 13 bases separating them. Per the germline V gene, CDR1 is MRHNA and CDR2 is SNTAGT. Assay used: immunoSEQ multiplex PCR; TCRdb lists only in-frame clones, some missing. The data contain around 72,000 clones, about nine tenths of them singletons. This clone was detected a few times. What it recognizes is unknown. The TCR originated in an adult with an advanced solid tumor such as melanoma, head and neck, liver or kidney cancer. The specimen comprised CD4+ or CD8+ T cells sorted from blood, sampled in a trial of the OX40 agonist ivuxolimab. The chain recombines TRBV6-4 with TRBJ1-2; no clear D. This CDR3 reads CASSDSGSGVYGYTF. CDR3 DNA: TGTGCCAGCAGTGACTCAGGGTCAGGCGTTTATGGCTACACCTTC.